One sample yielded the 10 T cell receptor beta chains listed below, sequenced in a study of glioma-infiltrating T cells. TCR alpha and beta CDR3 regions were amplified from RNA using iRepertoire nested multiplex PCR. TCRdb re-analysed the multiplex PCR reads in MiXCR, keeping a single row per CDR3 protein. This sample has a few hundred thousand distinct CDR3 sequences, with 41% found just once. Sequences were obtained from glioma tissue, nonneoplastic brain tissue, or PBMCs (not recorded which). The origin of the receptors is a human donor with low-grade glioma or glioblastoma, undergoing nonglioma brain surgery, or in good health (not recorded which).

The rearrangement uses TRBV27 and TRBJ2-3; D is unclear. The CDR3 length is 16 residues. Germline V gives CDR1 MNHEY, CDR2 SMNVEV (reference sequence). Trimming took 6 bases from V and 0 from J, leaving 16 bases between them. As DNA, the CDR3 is TGTGCCAGCAGCCTCGTGGGGTTCGCTAGCACAGATACGCAGTATTTT. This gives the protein CASSLVGFASTDTQYF.

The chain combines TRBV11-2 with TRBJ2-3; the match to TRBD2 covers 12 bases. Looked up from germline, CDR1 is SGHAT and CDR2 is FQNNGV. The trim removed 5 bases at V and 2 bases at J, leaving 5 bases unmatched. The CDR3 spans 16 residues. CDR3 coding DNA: TGTGCCAGCAGCCCCGGACTAGCGGGGCTCACAGATACGCAGTATTTT. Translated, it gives CASSPGLAGLTDTQYF.

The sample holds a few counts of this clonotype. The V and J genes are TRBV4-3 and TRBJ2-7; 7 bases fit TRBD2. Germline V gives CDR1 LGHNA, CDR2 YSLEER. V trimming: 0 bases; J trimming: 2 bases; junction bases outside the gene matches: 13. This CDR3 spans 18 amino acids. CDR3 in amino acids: CASSQDLSERGLTYEQYF. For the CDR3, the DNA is TGCGCCAGCAGCCAAGATCTCTCGGAGCGGGGATTAACCTACGAGCAGTACTTC.

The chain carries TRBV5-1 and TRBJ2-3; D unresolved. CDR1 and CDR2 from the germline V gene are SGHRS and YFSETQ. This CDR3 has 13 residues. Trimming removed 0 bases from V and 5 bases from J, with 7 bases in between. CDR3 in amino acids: CASSLVPLDTQYF. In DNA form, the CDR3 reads TGCGCCAGCAGCTTGGTCCCCCTAGATACGCAGTATTTT. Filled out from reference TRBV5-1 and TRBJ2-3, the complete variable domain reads KAGVTQTPRYLIKTRGQQVTLSCSPISGHRSVSWYQQTPGQGLQFLFEYFSETQRNKGNFPGRFSGRQFSNSRSEMNVSTLELGDSALYLCASSLVPLDTQYFGPGTRLTVL.

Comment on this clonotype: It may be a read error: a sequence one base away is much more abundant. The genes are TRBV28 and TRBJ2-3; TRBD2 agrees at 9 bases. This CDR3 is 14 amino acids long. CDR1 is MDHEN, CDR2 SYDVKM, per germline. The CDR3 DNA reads TGTGCCAGCAGTTTAATAGCGGGGGCAGATAAGCAGTATTTT. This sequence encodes CASSLIAGADKQYF. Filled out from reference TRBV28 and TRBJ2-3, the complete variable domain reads DVKVTQSSRYLVKRTGEKVFLECVQDMDHENMFWYRQDPGLGLRLIYFSYDVKMKEKGDIPEGYSVSREKKERFSLILESASTNQTSMYLCASSLIAGADKQYFGPGTRLTVL.

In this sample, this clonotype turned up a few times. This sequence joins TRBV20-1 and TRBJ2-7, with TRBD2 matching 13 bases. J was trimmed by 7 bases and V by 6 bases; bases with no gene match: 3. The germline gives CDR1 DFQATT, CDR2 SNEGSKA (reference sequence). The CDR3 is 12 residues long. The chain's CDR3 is CSATGLAGEQYF. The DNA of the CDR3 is TGCAGTGCCACGGGACTAGCGGGAGAGCAGTACTTC.

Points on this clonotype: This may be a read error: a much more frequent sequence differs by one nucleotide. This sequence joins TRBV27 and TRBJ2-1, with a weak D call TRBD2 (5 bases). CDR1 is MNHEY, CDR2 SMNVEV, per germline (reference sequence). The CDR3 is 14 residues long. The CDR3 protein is CASSSRLAGNERFF. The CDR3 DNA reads TGTGCCAGCAGTTCTCGGCTAGCAGGCAATGAGCGGTTCTTC.

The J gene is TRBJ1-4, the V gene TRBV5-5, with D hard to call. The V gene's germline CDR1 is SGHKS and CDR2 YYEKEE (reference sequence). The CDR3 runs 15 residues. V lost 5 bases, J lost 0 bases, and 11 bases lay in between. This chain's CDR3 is CASSRLLSTNEKLFF. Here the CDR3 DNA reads TGTGCCAGCAGTCGTTTGCTTTCAACTAATGAAAAACTGTTTTTT.

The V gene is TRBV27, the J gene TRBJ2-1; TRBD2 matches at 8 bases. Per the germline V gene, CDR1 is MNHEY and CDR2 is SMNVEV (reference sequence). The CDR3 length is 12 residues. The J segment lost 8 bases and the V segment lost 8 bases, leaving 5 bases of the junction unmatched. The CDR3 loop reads CASGGLEDEQFF. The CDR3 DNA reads TGTGCCAGCGGGGGACTAGAGGATGAGCAGTTCTTC.

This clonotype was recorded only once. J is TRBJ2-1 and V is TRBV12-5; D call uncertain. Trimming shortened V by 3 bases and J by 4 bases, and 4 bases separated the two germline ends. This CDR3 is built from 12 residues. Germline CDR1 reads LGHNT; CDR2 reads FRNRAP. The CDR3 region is CASGFVYNEQFF. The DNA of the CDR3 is TGTGCTAGTGGTTTTGTGTACAATGAGCAGTTCTTC.